This T cell receptor beta chain emerged from a study of monozygotic twins with inflammatory bowel disease (dated by TCRdb to the late 2010s). The study in broad terms: The full study comprised around 28 monozygotic twin pairs: nine German pairs (four IBD-concordant, five IBD-discordant) and 19 IBD-discordant Danish pairs. Each individual had, on average, about 151 000 unique TCRalpha sequences and 181 000 unique TCRbeta sequences available for analysis. The search for disease-associated traits relied mainly on comparing, within discordant pairs, IBD patients with their genetically identical healthy co-twins. Overall results and qualifications from the work: Distinction between different T cell subtypes could not be achieved in the analysis. Repertoire similarity did not differ between concordant and discordant twins, which could be due to limited statistical power. Because patients were on differing immunosuppressive treatments, the repertoires may have picked up extra background noise and inter-individual variability. Compared with healthy twins, IBD patients had fewer clonotypes in common with other individuals, a difference most pronounced in patients showing signs of disease activity. No single strong signal or clonotype linked to IBD turned up in the results, so the idea that one exists was not supported. IBD patients had lower TCRbeta repertoire diversity, measured by the inverse Simpson index, than their healthy co-twins.

From each donor, a roughly 2.6 ml peripheral blood sample was collected into PAXgene tubes and stored at -80 degrees C. Total RNA was isolated from whole blood with the PAXgene blood miRNA kit on an automated QIAcube, without T cell sorting. Peripheral blood from monozygotic twin pairs who were concordant or discordant for inflammatory bowel disease underwent deep TCRalpha and TCRbeta repertoire profiling using unique molecular barcoding. For every twin pair, smoking habits were documented, and each individual was categorised as a current, former or never smoker. CDR1 and CDR2 are drawn from the germline V gene: MNHEY, SVGAGI. Taken from cysteine to phenylalanine, the CDR3 has 14 residues. The DNA is not on file. The method behind the library was 5' RACE. For each TCR library, 3,500 to 4,000 ng of total RNA was used. For each sample, cDNA synthesis was carried out in eight separate reactions using SMARTScribe reverse transcriptase. During cDNA synthesis, template switching was used to introduce unique molecular identifiers that contained a 6-nucleotide sample barcode. TCRalpha and TCRbeta cDNA was amplified in two nested PCRs of 16 and 9 cycles, and bead purification was carried out after each PCR. Before amplification, the cDNA was treated with uracil DNA-glycosylase and purified using the QIAquick PCR purification kit. The second PCR added Illumina TruSeq-compatible adapters along with sample-specific barcodes. Library quality and concentration were assessed using TapeStation and Qubit, and roughly 5.5 ng of each library was pooled. Sequencing of pooled libraries was carried out on an Illumina HiSeq2500 single-index Rapid Run using 2 x 100 bp reads and custom sequencing primers. As for the original processing: MiGEC version 1.2.6 was used for UMI-based consensus assembly, which corrected PCR and sequencing errors. V(D)J alignment, clonotype assembly and CDR3 extraction were performed with MiXCR version 2.1.1. Gene usage, clonotype sharing and MAIT/NKT TCR abundance were normalised by analysing the top 1000, 10 000 and 20 000 clonotypes per sample. After downsampling to 27 000 UMIs, diversity was calculated as the inverse Simpson index using the vegan R package. Statistical testing used paired Mann-Whitney U tests on the discordant twin pairs and applied Benjamini-Hochberg correction for multiple testing. TCRdb reprocessed the reads; each CDR3 protein sequence makes one entry, and DNA is unavailable. The V and J calls here are based on TCRdb, not the publication. The table for this sample lists roughly 170,000 distinct CDR3 sequences. Clones ranked in the top ten supply 7.4% of the sample.

In regard to this clonotype: What antigen it recognizes has not been identified.

The sequence came from a human donor with ulcerative colitis or Crohn's disease, or a healthy co-twin of an affected twin (not recorded which). The rearranged segments are TRBV6-5 and TRBJ2-2. The source material was blood. The CDR3 reads CASSYSLGSGELFF.